This T cell receptor (beta chain) was obtained from a study of blood T cells in healthy people across ages. Regarding the study as a whole: Older individuals had lower TCR beta diversity per million T cells (the decline was roughly linear).

The CDR3 runs to 13 residues. Germline V gives CDR1 KGHSH, CDR2 LQKENI. V lost 0 bases and J lost 5, with 7 bases in between. This clonotype was recorded a few times. Its target is unknown. Next came a second PCR, run for about 7 to 12 cycles, which used a sample-barcoded 5' primer along with a J-beta primer mix. TCRdb reprocessed the 5' RACE reads via MiXCR and lists one record per CDR3 protein. Of about 800,000 distinct CDR3 sequences listed, approximately 25% are singletons. This sample was shared with a second study, whose subject was T cells of mothers and their children.

The sample comprised blood. This sequence was found in a boy aged 10-17 years in good health. The chain uses TRBV18 and TRBJ2-5; D is unclear. CDR3 bases: TGTGCCAGCTCACCACCAAATGTTGAGACCCAGTACTTC. It specifies CASSPPNVETQYF.